Listed here are 10 T cell receptor beta chains from one sample, sequenced in a study of blood T cell repertoires in COVID-19. Sequencing used immunoSEQ multiplex PCR; TCRdb keeps in-frame clones, though not all of them. The profile shows 260,000 or so clones, 70% to 90% of them singletons. The sample comprised peripheral blood. These receptors all come from a human donor in a cohort sampled during active COVID-19.

The rearrangement uses TRBV9 and TRBJ2-2; weak D call: TRBD2 (5 bases). This CDR3 is 18 amino acids long. The germline gives CDR1 SGDLS, CDR2 YYNGEE. V gave up 0 bases and J gave up 4 bases, with 19 bases separating them. The CDR3 loop is CASSVALLPPRGTGELFF. The CDR3 region has the DNA TGTGCCAGCAGCGTAGCATTGTTACCACCCCGGGGCACCGGGGAGCTGTTTTTT.

The V and J genes are TRBV6-5 and TRBJ1-1; D is unresolved. The CDR3 has 13 residues. Trimming shortened V by 9 bases and J by 0 bases, and 11 bases separated the two germline ends. The germline V gene encodes CDR1 MNHEY and CDR2 SVGAGI. CDR3 sequence (DNA): TGTGCCAGTCAGGAGGGATTGAACACTGAAGCTTTCTTT. It codes for CASQEGLNTEAFF.

The chain is built from TRBV5-3 and TRBJ2-2; perhaps TRBD2 as D (6 bases). TRBV5-3 is sorted into the ORF group, with uncertain function. V was clipped by 6 bases and J by 2 bases, with 14 bases between them. CDR3 size: 15 residues. The CDR3 nucleotides read TGTGCCAGAACCCCCTACGGGGGAAACACCGGGGAGCTGTTTTTT. The encoded protein is CARTPYGGNTGELFF.

The V call is TRBV27, the J call TRBJ1-5, with D perhaps TRBD1 (5 bases). The CDR3 runs to 12 residues. Germline CDR1 is MNHEY and CDR2 is SMNVEV (reference sequence). Trimming cost V 2 bases and J 7 bases, with 6 bases left between them. DNA of the CDR3: TGTGCCAGCAGTTTACCAGGGCAGCCCCAGCATTTT. It yields the protein CASSLPGQPQHF.

The chain is built from TRBV5-4 and TRBJ2-3, with D maybe TRBD1 (6 bases). CDR3 length: 16 residues. Trimming removed 2 bases from V and 3 bases from J, with 16 bases in between. From germline, CDR1 is SGHNT and CDR2 YYREEE (reference sequence). The CDR3 reads CASSFIRGRSTDTQYF. DNA for the CDR3: TGTGCCAGCAGCTTCATCAGGGGTCGCTCAACAGATACGCAGTATTTT.

The count of this clone is one. The chain joins TRBV29-1 to TRBJ2-5; TRBD2 matches at 10 bases. The CDR3 sequence is 19 residues long. With V trimmed by 5 bases and J by 1 base, 19 bases remained unmatched. CDR1 and CDR2 from the germline V gene are SQVTM and ANQGSEA. Written as DNA, the CDR3 is TGCAGCGTTCGGGGCCCCCCAATCCTAGCGGGAGCGCCCCAAGAGACCCAGTACTTC. It yields the protein CSVRGPPILAGAPQETQYF.

Written as DNA, the CDR3 is TGTGCCAGCAGTTATCACGGGAGTAATGAGCAGTTCTTC. This sequence encodes CASSYHGSNEQFF. The V call is TRBV6-5, the J call TRBJ2-1, with D maybe TRBD2 (6 bases). Germline CDR1 and CDR2: MNHEY and SVGAGI. The CDR3 contains 13 residues. Trimming stripped 3 bases from V and 7 bases from J, with 10 bases between.

This clone was recorded only once. The rearrangement joins TRBV7-2 to TRBJ2-7; D possibly corresponds to TRBD1 (5 bases). The V gene lost 3 bases and the J gene lost 6 bases, with 9 bases spanning the gap. Germline CDR1 SGHTA, CDR2 FQGNSA. The CDR3 is 12 residues long. CDR3 loop: CASSFQGSEQYF. The CDR3 bases are TGTGCCAGCAGCTTTCAGGGCTCCGAGCAGTACTTC. Drawing the rest from reference TRBV7-2 and TRBJ2-7, the complete variable domain is GAGVSQSPSNKVTEKGKDVELRCDPISGHTALYWYRQSLGQGLEFLIYFQGNSAPDKSGLPSDRFSAERTGGSVSTLTIQRTQQEDSAVYLCASSFQGSEQYFGPGTRLTVT.

V gene TRBV9 combines with J gene TRBJ1-2; D may be TRBD1 (5 bases). V was trimmed by 3 bases and J by 2 bases, leaving 17 bases between them. The length of the CDR3 is 16 residues. Germline loops: CDR1 SGDLS, CDR2 YYNGEE. Written as DNA, the CDR3 is TGTGCCAGCAGCGCTCCTACAAGGGGCTTCAACTATGGCTACACCTTC. Its translation is CASSAPTRGFNYGYTF.

The J gene is TRBJ2-7, the V gene TRBV3-1 (or the pseudogene TRBV3-2); maybe TRBD1 (6 bases). Per the germline V gene, CDR1 is LGHDT and CDR2 is YNNKEL (reference sequence). This CDR3 spans 15 amino acids. Trimming left V 1 base short and J 1 base short, with 11 bases between. The CDR3 here is CASSQGGHWSYEQYF. For the CDR3, the DNA is TGTGCCAGCAGCCAAGGGGGACACTGGTCCTACGAGCAGTACTTC.